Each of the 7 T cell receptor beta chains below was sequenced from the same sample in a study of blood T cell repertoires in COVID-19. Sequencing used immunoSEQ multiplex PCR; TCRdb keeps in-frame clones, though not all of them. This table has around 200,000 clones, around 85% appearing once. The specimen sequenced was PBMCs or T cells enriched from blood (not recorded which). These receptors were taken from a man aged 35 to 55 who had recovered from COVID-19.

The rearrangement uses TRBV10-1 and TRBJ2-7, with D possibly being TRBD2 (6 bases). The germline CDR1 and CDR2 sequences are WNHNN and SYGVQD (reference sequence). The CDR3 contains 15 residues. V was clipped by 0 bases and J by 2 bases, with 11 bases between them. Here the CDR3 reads CASSESSGTAYEQYF. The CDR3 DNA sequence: TGCGCCAGCAGTGAGTCGTCAGGGACTGCCTACGAGCAGTACTTC.

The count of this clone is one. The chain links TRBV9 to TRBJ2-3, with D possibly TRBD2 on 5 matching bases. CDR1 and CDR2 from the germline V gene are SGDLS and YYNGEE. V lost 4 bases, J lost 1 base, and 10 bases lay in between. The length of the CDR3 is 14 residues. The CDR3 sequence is CASSLGSGTDTQYF. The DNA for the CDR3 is TGTGCCAGCAGCCTGGGGAGCGGCACAGATACGCAGTATTTT. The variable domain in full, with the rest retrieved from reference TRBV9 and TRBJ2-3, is DSGVTQTPKHLITATGQRVTLRCSPRSGDLSVYWYQQSLDQGLQFLIQYYNGEERAKGNILERFSAQQFPDLHSELNLSSLELGDSALYFCASSLGSGTDTQYFGPGTRLTVL.

In nucleotides, the CDR3 is TGTGCCAGCAGCTTAGGACTAGCGCCTTACGAGCAGTACTTC. Translated: CASSLGLAPYEQYF. This chain uses TRBV7-3 with TRBJ2-7; TRBD2 aligns across 9 bases. The CDR3 consists of 14 residues. Trimming at V came to 2 bases and at J to 4 bases, leaving 3 bases not matched to a gene. The germline gives CDR1 SGHTA, CDR2 FQGTGA. The full variable domain, in which reference TRBV7-3 and TRBJ2-7 provide the parts outside the CDR3, is GAGVSQTPSNKVTEKGKYVELRCDPISGHTALYWYRQSLGQGPEFLIYFQGTGAADDSGLPNDRFFAVRPEGSVSTLKIQRTERGDSAVYLCASSLGLAPYEQYFGPGTRLTVT.

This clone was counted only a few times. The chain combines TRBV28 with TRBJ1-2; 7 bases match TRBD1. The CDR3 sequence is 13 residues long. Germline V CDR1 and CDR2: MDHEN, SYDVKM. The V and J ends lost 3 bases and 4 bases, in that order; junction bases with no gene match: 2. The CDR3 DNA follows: TGTGCCAGCAGTTTCGACAGGGCCTATGGCTACACCTTC. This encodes CASSFDRAYGYTF.

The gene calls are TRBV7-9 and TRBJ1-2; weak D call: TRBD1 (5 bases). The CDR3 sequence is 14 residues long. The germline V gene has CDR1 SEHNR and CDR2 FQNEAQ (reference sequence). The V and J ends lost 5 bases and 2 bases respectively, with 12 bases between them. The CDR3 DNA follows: TGTGCCAGCAGCCCTGAGGCAGGGAACTATGGCTACACCTTC. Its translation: CASSPEAGNYGYTF.

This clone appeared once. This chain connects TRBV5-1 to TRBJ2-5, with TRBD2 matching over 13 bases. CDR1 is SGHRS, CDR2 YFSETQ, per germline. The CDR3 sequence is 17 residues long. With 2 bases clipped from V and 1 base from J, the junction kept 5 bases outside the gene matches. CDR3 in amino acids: CASSFVLAGGTQETQYF. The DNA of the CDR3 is TGCGCCAGCAGCTTTGTACTAGCGGGAGGGACCCAAGAGACCCAGTACTTC.

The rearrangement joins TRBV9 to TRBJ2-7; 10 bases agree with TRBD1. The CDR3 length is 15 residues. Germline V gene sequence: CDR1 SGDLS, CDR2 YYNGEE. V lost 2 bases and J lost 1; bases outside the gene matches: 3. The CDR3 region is CASSVGTGESYEQYF. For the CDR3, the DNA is TGTGCCAGCAGCGTCGGGACAGGGGAATCCTACGAGCAGTACTTC.